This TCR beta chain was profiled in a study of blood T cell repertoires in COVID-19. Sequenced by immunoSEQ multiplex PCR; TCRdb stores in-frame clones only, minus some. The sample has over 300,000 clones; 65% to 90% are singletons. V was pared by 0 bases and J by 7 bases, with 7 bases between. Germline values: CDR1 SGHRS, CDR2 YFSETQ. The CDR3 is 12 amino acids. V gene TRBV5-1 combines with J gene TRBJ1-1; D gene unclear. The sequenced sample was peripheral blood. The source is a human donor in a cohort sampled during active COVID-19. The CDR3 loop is CASSLGGYEAFF. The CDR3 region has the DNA TGCGCCAGCAGCTTGGGCGGATATGAAGCTTTCTTT.